Listed here are 8 T cell receptor beta chains from one sample, sequenced in a study of tumor and adjacent non-tumor tissue in lung cancer. RNA was extracted from bulk tissue without any cell sorting. This non-tumor lung sample came from over 3 cm beyond the tumor edge. TCRbeta libraries were built with three rounds of nested PCR, modified from ARM-PCR. TCRdb reprocessed the multiplex PCR reads via MiXCR and lists one record per CDR3 protein. This sample yields about 98,000 distinct CDR3 sequences, of which approximately 80% are seen a single time; roughly 33% belongs to the top ten. Sequencing was performed on distant non-tumor lung tissue. These receptors all come from a man in his sixties with small cell lung cancer.

This clonotype was detected ten times or more. The rearrangement links TRBV5-1 to TRBJ2-1; D is possibly TRBD1 or TRBD2 (5 bases each). Between the trimmed V and J ends, which lost 4 bases and 0 bases, there was a span of 11 bases. Looked up from germline, CDR1 is SGHRS and CDR2 is YFSETQ. The CDR3 contains 15 residues. CDR3 sequence reads: CASSPGRDSYNEQFF. As DNA, the CDR3 is TGCGCCAGCAGCCCGGGACGCGACTCCTACAATGAGCAGTTCTTC.

A remark on this clonotype: One end of the junction fails to match germline, which may point to a read error. The gene calls are TRBV12-3 or TRBV12-4 and TRBJ2-2; 10 nucleotides align to TRBD2. The CDR3 is made up of 16 amino acids. Here the CDR3 DNA reads TGTGCCAGCATTTTAAGGGCTAGCGGGAGAGCCTGGGAGCTGTTTTTT. Its translation is CASILRASGRAWELFF.

This clonotype has more than one count but fewer than ten. Sequence at one end of the junction differs from germline and may be a read error. The rearrangement uses TRBV19 and TRBJ1-2; 7 bases fit TRBD1. This CDR3 has 14 residues. Germline CDR1 reads LNHDA; CDR2 reads SQIVND (reference sequence). In DNA, the CDR3 is TGTGTCAGTAGTGTCAACAGGGGTTCACATGGCTACACCTTC. Protein sequence: CVSSVNRGSHGYTF.

As regards this clonotype: It is likely a read error, because the conserved phenylalanine at the end of the CDR3 is missing. The limits of the CDR3 on the DNA are not certain, so only TCRdb's listed CDR3 is given. J is TRBJ2-2 and V is TRBV11-2; TRBD1, the D gene given by the table, was not confirmed from the DNA. Germline lookup yields CDR1 SGHAT and CDR2 FQNNGV. The CDR3 sequence runs 16 residues, both termini included. The chain's CDR3 is CASSDSGQGNTGELSC.

A remark on this clonotype: A read error may be the cause here, since a much bigger clone is one base away. V gene TRBV20-1 combines with J gene TRBJ1-1; 8 bases align to TRBD1. The CDR3 runs 13 residues. The germline V gene has CDR1 DFQATT and CDR2 SNEGSKA (reference sequence). The trim removed 6 bases at V and 5 bases at J, leaving 8 bases unmatched. CDR3 region: CSATRQGRTEAFF. The CDR3 nucleotides read TGCAGTGCCACAAGACAGGGGAGAACTGAAGCTTTCTTT.

About this clonotype itself: The conserved phenylalanine or tryptophan is not found at the CDR3 terminus, so this likely reflects a read error. This chain uses TRBV6-5 with TRBJ2-1; no clear D. Germline CDR1 MNHEY, CDR2 SVGAGI. The CDR3 consists of 13 residues. With 6 bases removed from V and 8 bases from J, the gap between germline ends came to 14 bases. CDR3 nucleotide sequence: TGTGCCAGCAGGGAGATCTCGGCGGATGAGCAGTTCTTA. Translating it yields CASREISADEQFL.

Comment on this clonotype: Lacking the conserved final phenylalanine or tryptophan, this CDR3 likely reflects a read error. This chain links TRBV2 with TRBJ2-2; tentative D call: TRBD1 (6 bases). The germline V gene has CDR1 SNHLY and CDR2 FYNNEI. This CDR3 is built from 13 residues. The germline V and J ends were trimmed by 5 bases and 6 bases, with 10 bases remaining between them. The CDR3 DNA follows: TGTGCCAGCAGTCCGGGACAAGCCGGGGAGCTGTTTATT. Its protein product is CASSPGQAGELFI.

The table lists this clonotype with a count of one. At one end the junction does not follow the germline gene, possibly because of a read error. The V and J genes are TRBV4-2 and TRBJ2-1; the D call may be TRBD1 or TRBD2 (5 bases each). The V gene's germline CDR1 is LGHNA and CDR2 YNFKEQ. There are 15 residues in the CDR3. CDR3 nucleotides: TGTGCCAGCAACCAAGCTGGGACGAGGTATAATGAGCAGTTCTTC. Translation gives CASNQAGTRYNEQFF.